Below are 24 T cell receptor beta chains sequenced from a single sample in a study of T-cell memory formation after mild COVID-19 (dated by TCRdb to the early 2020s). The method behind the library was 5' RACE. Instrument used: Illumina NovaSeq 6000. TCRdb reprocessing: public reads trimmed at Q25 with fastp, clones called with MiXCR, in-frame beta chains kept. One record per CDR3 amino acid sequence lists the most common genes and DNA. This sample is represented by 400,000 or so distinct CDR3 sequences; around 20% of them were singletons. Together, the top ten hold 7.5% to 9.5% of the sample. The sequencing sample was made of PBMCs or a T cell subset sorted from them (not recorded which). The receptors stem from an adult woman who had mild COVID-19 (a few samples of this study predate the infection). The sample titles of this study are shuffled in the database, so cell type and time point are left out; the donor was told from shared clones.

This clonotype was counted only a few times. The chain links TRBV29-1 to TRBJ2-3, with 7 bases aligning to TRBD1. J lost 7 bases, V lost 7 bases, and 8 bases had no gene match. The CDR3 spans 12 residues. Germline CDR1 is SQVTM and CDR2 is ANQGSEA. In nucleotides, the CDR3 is TGCAGCGACAGGACAGGACCCAATACGCAGTATTTT. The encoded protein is CSDRTGPNTQYF.

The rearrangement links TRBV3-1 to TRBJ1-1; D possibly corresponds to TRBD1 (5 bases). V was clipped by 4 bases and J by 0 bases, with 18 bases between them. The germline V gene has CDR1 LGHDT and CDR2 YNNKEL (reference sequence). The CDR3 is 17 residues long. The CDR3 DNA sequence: TGTGCCAGCAGCCCCGGGACCGGGACCGCCGTGAACACTGAAGCTTTCTTT. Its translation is CASSPGTGTAVNTEAFF.

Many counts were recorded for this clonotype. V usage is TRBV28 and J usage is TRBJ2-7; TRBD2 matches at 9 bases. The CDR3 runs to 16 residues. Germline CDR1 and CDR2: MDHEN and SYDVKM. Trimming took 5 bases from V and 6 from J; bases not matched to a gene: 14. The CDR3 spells CASSTFSGRTLAEQYF. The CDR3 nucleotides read TGTGCCAGCAGTACATTTAGCGGGAGAACCCTGGCCGAGCAGTACTTC.

The CDR3 loop is CASSQGAGITQETQYF. In nucleotides, the CDR3 is TGCGCCAGCAGCCAAGGCGCCGGGATCACACAAGAGACCCAGTACTTC. This sequence joins TRBV4-1 and TRBJ2-5, with D perhaps TRBD2 (5 bases). V was clipped by 1 base and J by 2 bases, with 14 bases between them. Germline V lookup: CDR1 MGHRA, CDR2 YSYEKL. This CDR3 is 16 amino acids long.

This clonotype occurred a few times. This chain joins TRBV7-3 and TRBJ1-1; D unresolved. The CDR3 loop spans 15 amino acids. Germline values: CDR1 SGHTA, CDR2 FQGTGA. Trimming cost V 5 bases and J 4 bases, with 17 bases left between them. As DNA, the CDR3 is TGTGCCAGCAGCCCCAATTCACTCAAGGGCACTGAAGCTTTCTTT. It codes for CASSPNSLKGTEAFF.

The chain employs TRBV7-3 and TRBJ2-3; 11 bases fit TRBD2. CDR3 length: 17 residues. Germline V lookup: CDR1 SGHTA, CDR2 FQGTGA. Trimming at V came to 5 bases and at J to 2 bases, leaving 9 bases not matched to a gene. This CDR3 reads CASSQYRLAGNTDTQYF. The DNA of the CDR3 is TGTGCCAGCAGCCAATATCGACTAGCGGGGAACACAGATACGCAGTATTTT. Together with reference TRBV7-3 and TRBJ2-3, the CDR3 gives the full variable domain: GAGVSQTPSNKVTEKGKYVELRCDPISGHTALYWYRQSLGQGPEFLIYFQGTGAADDSGLPNDRFFAVRPEGSVSTLKIQRTERGDSAVYLCASSQYRLAGNTDTQYFGPGTRLTVL.

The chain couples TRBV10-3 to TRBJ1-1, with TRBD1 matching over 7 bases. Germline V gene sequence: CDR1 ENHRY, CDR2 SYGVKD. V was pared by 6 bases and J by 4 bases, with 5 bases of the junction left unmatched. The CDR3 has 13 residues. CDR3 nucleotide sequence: TGTGCCATCAGCTCGGGACAGACCACTGAAGCTTTCTTT. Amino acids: CAISSGQTTEAFF.

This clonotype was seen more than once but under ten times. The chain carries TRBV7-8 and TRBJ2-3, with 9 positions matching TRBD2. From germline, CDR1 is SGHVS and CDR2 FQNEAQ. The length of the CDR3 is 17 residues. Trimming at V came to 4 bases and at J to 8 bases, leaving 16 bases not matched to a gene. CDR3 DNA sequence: TGTGCCAGCAGCTCAGGTCGAGCGGGAGGCCCCCTTGCTACGCAGTATTTT. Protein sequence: CASSSGRAGGPLATQYF.

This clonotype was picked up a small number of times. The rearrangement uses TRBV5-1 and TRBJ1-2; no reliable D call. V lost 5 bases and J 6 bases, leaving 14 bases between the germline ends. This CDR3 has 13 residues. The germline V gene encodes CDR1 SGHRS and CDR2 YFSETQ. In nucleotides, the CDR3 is TGCGCCAGCAGATTGTCGGGCCCCGATGGCTACACCTTC. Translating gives CASRLSGPDGYTF.

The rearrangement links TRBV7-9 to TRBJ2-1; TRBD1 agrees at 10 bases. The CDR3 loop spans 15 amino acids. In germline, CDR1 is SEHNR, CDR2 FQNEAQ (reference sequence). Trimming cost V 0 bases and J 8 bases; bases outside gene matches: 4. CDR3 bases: TGTGCCAGCAGCTTAGCAGGGACAGGGGCCCATGAGCAGTTCTTC. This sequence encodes CASSLAGTGAHEQFF.

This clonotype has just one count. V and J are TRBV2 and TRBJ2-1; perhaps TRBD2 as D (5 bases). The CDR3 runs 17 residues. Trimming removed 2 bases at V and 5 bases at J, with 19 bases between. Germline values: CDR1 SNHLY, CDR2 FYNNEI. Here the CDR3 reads CASSEWVEKRANNEQFF. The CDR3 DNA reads TGTGCCAGCAGTGAATGGGTAGAGAAGAGGGCTAACAATGAGCAGTTCTTC.

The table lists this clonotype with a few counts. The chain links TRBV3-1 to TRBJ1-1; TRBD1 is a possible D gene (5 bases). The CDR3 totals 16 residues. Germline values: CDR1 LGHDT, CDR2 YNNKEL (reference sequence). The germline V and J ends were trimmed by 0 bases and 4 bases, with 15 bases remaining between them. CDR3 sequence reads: CASSQEPPGRSTEAFF. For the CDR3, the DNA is TGTGCCAGCAGCCAAGAACCCCCGGGGCGGAGCACTGAAGCTTTCTTT. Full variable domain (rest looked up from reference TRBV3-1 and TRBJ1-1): DTAVSQTPKYLVTQMGNDKSIKCEQNLGHDTMYWYKQDSKKFLKIMFSYNNKELIINETVPNRFSPKSPDKAHLNLHINSLELGDSAVYFCASSQEPPGRSTEAFFGQGTRLTVV.

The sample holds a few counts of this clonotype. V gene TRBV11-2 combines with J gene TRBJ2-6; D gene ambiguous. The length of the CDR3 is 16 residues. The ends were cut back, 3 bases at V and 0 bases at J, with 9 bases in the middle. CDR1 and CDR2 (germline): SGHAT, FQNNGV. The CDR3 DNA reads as TGTGCCAGCAGCTTCGGACGGAGCTCTGGGGCCAACGTCCTGACTTTC. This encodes CASSFGRSSGANVLTF.

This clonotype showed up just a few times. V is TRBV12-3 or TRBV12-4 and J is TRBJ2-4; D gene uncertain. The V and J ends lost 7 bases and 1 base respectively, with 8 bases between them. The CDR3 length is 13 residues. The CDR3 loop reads CASTVSAKNIQYF. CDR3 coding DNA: TGTGCCAGCACCGTTTCGGCCAAAAACATTCAGTACTTC.

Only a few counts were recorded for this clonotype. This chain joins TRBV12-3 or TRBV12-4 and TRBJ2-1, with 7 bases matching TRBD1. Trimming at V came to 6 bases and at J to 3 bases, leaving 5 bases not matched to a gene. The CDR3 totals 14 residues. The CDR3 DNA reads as TGTGCCAGCAGGACAGGGAATAACTACAATGAGCAGTTCTTC. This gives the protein CASRTGNNYNEQFF.

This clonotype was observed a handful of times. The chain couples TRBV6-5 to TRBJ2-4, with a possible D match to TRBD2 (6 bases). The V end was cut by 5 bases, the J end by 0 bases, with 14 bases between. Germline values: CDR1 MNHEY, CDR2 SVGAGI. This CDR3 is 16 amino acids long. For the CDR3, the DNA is TGTGCCAGCAGTCCTTCATTGGGGGGAGCCAAAAACATTCAGTACTTC. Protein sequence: CASSPSLGGAKNIQYF.

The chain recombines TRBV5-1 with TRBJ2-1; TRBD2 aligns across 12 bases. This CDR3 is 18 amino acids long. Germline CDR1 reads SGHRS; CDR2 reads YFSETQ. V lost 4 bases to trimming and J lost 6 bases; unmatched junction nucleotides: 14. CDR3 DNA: TGCGCCAGCAGCCCATATGGGATTCTAGCGGGAGGGAGCAATGAGCAGTTCTTC. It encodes CASSPYGILAGGSNEQFF.

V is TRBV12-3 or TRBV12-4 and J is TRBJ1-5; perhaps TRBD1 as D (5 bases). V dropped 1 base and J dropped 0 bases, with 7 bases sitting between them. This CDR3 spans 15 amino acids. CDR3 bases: TGTGCCAGCAGTTTAGGACAGTATAGCAATCAGCCCCAGCATTTT. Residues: CASSLGQYSNQPQHF.

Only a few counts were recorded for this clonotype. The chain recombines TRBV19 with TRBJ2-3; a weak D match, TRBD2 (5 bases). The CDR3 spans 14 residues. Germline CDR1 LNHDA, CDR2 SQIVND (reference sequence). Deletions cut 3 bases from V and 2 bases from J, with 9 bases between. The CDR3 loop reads CASSIAGSTDTQYF. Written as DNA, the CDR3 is TGTGCCAGTAGTATTGCGGGTTCCACAGATACGCAGTATTTT.

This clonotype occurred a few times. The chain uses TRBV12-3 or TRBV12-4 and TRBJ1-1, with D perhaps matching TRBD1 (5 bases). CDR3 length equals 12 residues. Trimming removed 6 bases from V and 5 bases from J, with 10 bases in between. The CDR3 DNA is TGTGCCAGCAGGCGGGGGGGTACTGAAGCTTTCTTT. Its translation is CASRRGGTEAFF.

The CDR3 DNA sequence: TGTGCCAGCCAACGTACAGGGGACCTATCCTACGAGCAGTACTTC. Translating gives CASQRTGDLSYEQYF. The V and J genes are TRBV6-2 or TRBV6-3 and TRBJ2-7; 7 bases align to TRBD1. V shed 8 bases, J shed 1 base, and the junction held 11 bases outside the gene matches. The CDR3 is 15 residues long. Germline values: CDR1 MNHEY, CDR2 SVGEGT.

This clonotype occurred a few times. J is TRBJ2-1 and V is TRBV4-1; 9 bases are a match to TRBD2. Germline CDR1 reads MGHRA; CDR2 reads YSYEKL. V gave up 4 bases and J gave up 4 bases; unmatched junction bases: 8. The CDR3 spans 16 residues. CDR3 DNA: TGCGCCAGCAGCCCCTCGAGCGGGGGGTGGTACAATGAGCAGTTCTTC. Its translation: CASSPSSGGWYNEQFF.

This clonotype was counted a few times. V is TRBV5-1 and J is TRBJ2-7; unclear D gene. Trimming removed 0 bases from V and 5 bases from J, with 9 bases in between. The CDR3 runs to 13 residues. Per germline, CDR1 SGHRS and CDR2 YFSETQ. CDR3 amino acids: CASSLGSSNEQYF. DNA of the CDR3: TGCGCCAGCAGCTTGGGCAGTTCGAACGAGCAGTACTTC.

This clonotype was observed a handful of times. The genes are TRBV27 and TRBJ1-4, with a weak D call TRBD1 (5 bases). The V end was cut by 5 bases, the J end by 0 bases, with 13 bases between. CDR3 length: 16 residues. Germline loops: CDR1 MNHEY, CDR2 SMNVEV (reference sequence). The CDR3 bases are TGTGCCAGCAGTCGTCAGGGCCAGGCAACTAATGAAAAACTGTTTTTT. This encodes CASSRQGQATNEKLFF. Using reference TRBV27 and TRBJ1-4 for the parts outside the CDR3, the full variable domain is EAQVTQNPRYLITVTGKKLTVTCSQNMNHEYMSWYRQDPGLGLRQIYYSMNVEVTDKGDVPEGYKVSRKEKRNFPLILESPSPNQTSLYFCASSRQGQATNEKLFFGSGTQLSVL.